These T cell receptor beta chains were read from a single sample in a study of blood T cell repertoires in COVID-19. Libraries were prepared by immunoSEQ multiplex PCR; TCRdb keeps only in-frame clonotypes and omits some of them. The sample lists under 300,000 clones; 83% were seen once. The specimen was peripheral blood. Receptors were obtained from a human donor in a cohort sampled during active COVID-19. CDR3s include the opening cysteine and the closing phenylalanine or tryptophan. A D gene is named only where the DNA matches it firmly. Some rows mark clone size as missing; the rest say once, few, many or name a class of expanded clone.

clone_size,v_call,d_call,j_call,cdr3_aa,cdr3_nt
-,TRBV5-6,-,TRBJ2-2,CASSLGRAGTGELFF,TGTGCCAGCAGCTTGGGAAGGGCGGGTACCGGGGAGCTGTTTTTT
many,TRBV29-1,-,TRBJ1-1,CSVEPQGGTEAFF,TGCAGCGTTGAACCCCAGGGTGGCACTGAAGCTTTCTTT
few,TRBV11-2,-,TRBJ1-5,CASSSKEGQPQHF,TGTGCCAGCAGCTCCAAGGAGGGTCAGCCCCAGCATTTT
-,TRBV10-3,-,TRBJ1-1,CASLAGPNTEAFF,TGTGCCTCCCTAGCGGGGCCGAACACTGAAGCTTTCTTT
-,TRBV18,-,TRBJ2-7,CASSGLSGWSSYEQYF,TGTGCCAGCTCAGGGTTAAGCGGGTGGAGCTCCTACGAGCAGTACTTC
-,TRBV7-2,TRBD1,TRBJ2-4,CASSIDRGVGYF,TGTGCCAGCAGCATAGACAGGGGAGTGGGGTACTTC
-,TRBV5-1,TRBD2,TRBJ2-3,CASSLVGLAGVTRTDTQYF,TGCGCCAGCAGCTTGGTAGGACTAGCGGGAGTTACGAGAACAGATACGCAGTATTTT
-,TRBV5-1,-,TRBJ1-3,CASSSADSVGNTIYF,TGCGCCAGCAGCTCGGCCGACAGCGTTGGAAACACCATATATTTT
-,TRBV27,TRBD2,TRBJ2-2,CASSRRTSGGRGELFF,TGTGCCAGCAGCCGGAGGACTAGCGGGGGGCGGGGGGAGCTGTTTTTT
-,TRBV7-3,TRBD1,TRBJ1-3,CASGQGGNTIYF,TGTGCCAGCGGACAGGGCGGAAACACCATATATTTT